The rows below give T cell receptor beta chains drawn from one sample of a study of Ad26.COV2.S vaccination and SARS-CoV-2 variants. Profiled with immunoSEQ multiplex PCR; TCRdb holds only in-frame clones, not every one. The sample includes a few hundred thousand clones, 90% of them seen just once. The source was peripheral blood, collected in a trial of Ad26.COV2.S vaccine versus placebo. The receptors were gathered from a person between 18 and 60 years old who received the Ad26.COV2.S COVID-19 vaccine or a placebo. Both conserved end residues are part of each CDR3. D genes are given only for firm matches. Size is stated for part of the rows, as once, few or many counts, or as a class when the clone is expanded.

j_call	clone_size	d_call	v_call	cdr3_aa	cdr3_nt
TRBJ2-1	.	.	TRBV19	CASSLAPGGYNEQFF	TGTGCCAGTAGTCTCGCTCCGGGTGGTTACAATGAGCAGTTCTTC
TRBJ1-1	.	.	TRBV12-3/TRBV12-4	CASRLAEGSEAFF	TGTGCCAGCAGGCTTGCCGAGGGGTCTGAAGCTTTCTTT
TRBJ1-2	few	.	TRBV19	CASSIGSAETYGYTF	TGTGCCAGTAGTATAGGGTCGGCAGAGACCTATGGCTACACCTTC
TRBJ2-3	.	.	TRBV7-9	CASSFEGEITDTQYF	TGTGCCAGCAGCTTCGAGGGGGAGATCACAGATACGCAGTATTTT
TRBJ1-1	.	.	TRBV6-2/TRBV6-3	CASSYSTREINTEAFF	TGTGCCAGCAGTTACTCGACTAGGGAAATAAACACTGAAGCTTTCTTT
TRBJ2-3	.	.	TRBV20-1	CSASPGTDTQYF	TGCAGTGCTAGTCCGGGGACAGATACGCAGTATTTT
TRBJ1-2	.	.	TRBV4-1	CASSPQGYGYTF	TGCGCCAGCAGCCCCCAGGGGTATGGCTACACCTTC
TRBJ1-2	once	.	TRBV9	CASSGRDPRYGYTF	TGTGCCAGCAGTGGGAGGGACCCGAGGTATGGCTACACCTTC
TRBJ1-1	.	.	TRBV6-1	CASSEAGLGRDTEAFF	TGTGCCAGCAGTGAAGCGGGACTTGGGCGAGACACTGAAGCTTTCTTT
TRBJ2-5	.	TRBD2	TRBV29-1	CSVEPNGLAGEETQYF	TGCAGCGTTGAACCCAATGGACTAGCGGGAGAAGAGACCCAGTACTTC
TRBJ2-1	.	.	TRBV5-4	CASSFSNEQFF	TGTGCCAGCAGCTTTAGCAATGAGCAGTTCTTC
TRBJ2-1	.	TRBD2	TRBV6-1	CASSEGVAGGTGDEQFF	TGTGCCAGCAGTGAAGGGGTGGCGGGAGGGACCGGGGATGAGCAGTTCTTC
TRBJ2-2	.	.	TRBV27	CASSPQPTGELFF	TGTGCCAGCAGTCCCCAACCTACCGGGGAGCTGTTTTTT
TRBJ2-2	.	.	TRBV24-1	CATSDPRDSADTGELFF	TGTGCCACCAGTGATCCGCGGGACAGTGCTGACACCGGGGAGCTGTTTTTT
TRBJ1-2	.	.	TRBV11-2	CASSPQRRADYGYTF	TGTGCCAGCAGCCCCCAGAGGCGTGCGGACTATGGCTACACCTTC
TRBJ2-5	.	.	TRBV11-3	CASSSHTGAGETQYF	TGTGCCAGCAGCTCCCACACGGGGGCAGGGGAGACCCAGTACTTC
TRBJ1-2	.	.	TRBV12-5	CASGEGANGYTF	TGTGCTAGTGGTGAGGGAGCGAATGGCTACACCTTC
TRBJ2-2	.	.	TRBV9	CASSVLTTGELFF	TGTGCCAGCAGCGTACTAACAACCGGGGAGCTGTTTTTT
TRBJ2-2	.	.	TRBV7-2	CASSLRLERGRELFF	TGTGCCAGCAGCCTTAGACTAGAAAGGGGTCGGGAGCTGTTTTTT
TRBJ1-4	.	.	TRBV28	CASSSVGGADEKLFF	TGTGCCAGCAGTTCGGTCGGGGGCGCAGATGAAAAACTGTTTTTT
TRBJ2-1	.	TRBD2	TRBV7-9	CASSLVVSGEVGEQFF	TGTGCCAGCAGCTTAGTGGTTAGCGGGGAGGTTGGTGAGCAGTTCTTC
TRBJ1-1	once	.	TRBV7-9	CASSLNRDTEAFF	TGTGCCAGCAGCTTAAACAGGGACACTGAAGCTTTCTTT
TRBJ2-3	.	.	TRBV12-3/TRBV12-4	CASSLQPSTQYF	TGTGCCAGCAGTTTACAGCCCAGTACGCAGTATTTT
TRBJ2-2	.	.	TRBV5-1	CASSLGGQNTGELFF	TGCGCCAGCAGCTTGGGAGGGCAGAACACCGGGGAGCTGTTTTTT
TRBJ2-6	.	TRBD1	TRBV4-3	CASSQPGTAGANVLTF	TGCGCCAGCAGCCAACCGGGGACAGCTGGGGCCAACGTCCTGACTTTC
TRBJ1-2	.	.	TRBV5-6	CASSSPGIKEDYGYTF	TGTGCCAGCAGCTCTCCGGGAATCAAGGAGGACTATGGCTACACCTTC
TRBJ2-3	.	TRBD1	TRBV5-1	CASSLEGARGTQYF	TGCGCCAGCAGCTTGGAGGGGGCCAGGGGGACGCAGTATTTT
TRBJ1-3	.	.	TRBV10-3	CAISEWEGRTGNTIYF	TGTGCCATCAGTGAGTGGGAAGGGAGAACTGGAAACACCATATATTTT
TRBJ1-5	few	.	TRBV27	CASSSSLGRPQHF	TGTGCCAGCAGTTCCTCCCTCGGACGTCCCCAGCATTTT
TRBJ2-1	.	TRBD2	TRBV10-3	CATGLAGVYEQFF	TGTGCCACCGGACTAGCGGGAGTCTATGAGCAGTTCTTC
TRBJ1-5	once	TRBD1	TRBV15	CATSSWGQGVNQPQHF	TGTGCCACCAGCAGTTGGGGACAGGGAGTGAATCAGCCCCAGCATTTT
TRBJ1-5	.	.	TRBV15	CATSRAQGANQPQHF	TGTGCCACCAGCAGAGCACAGGGTGCAAATCAGCCCCAGCATTTT
TRBJ2-1	.	.	TRBV6-5	CASSRSDIANEQFF	TGTGCCAGCAGTCGGTCGGACATCGCCAATGAGCAGTTCTTC
TRBJ1-2	.	.	TRBV28	CARSPPSPLTATLGYTF	TGTGCCAGAAGCCCCCCTTCCCCGTTGACAGCCACACTGGGCTACACCTTC
TRBJ1-2	.	.	TRBV19	CASSPLGFGYTF	TGTGCCAGTAGCCCCTTAGGGTTTGGCTACACCTTC
TRBJ1-1	.	.	TRBV6-1	CASSEDSITEAFF	TGTGCCAGCAGTGAAGACAGCATTACTGAAGCTTTCTTT
TRBJ2-1	once	.	TRBV18	CASSQRWENNEQFF	TGTGCCAGCTCACAGCGGTGGGAAAACAATGAGCAGTTCTTC
TRBJ1-5	.	TRBD1	TRBV30	CAWRGQRSNQPQHF	TGTGCCTGGAGGGGACAGCGTTCCAATCAGCCCCAGCATTTT
TRBJ2-5	once	TRBD2	TRBV4-1	CASSQEMGGGASETQYF	TGCGCCAGCAGCCAAGAGATGGGCGGGGGGGCATCAGAGACCCAGTACTTC
TRBJ1-1	.	.	TRBV2	CASVREWNTEAFF	TGTGCCAGCGTCCGAGAATGGAACACTGAAGCTTTCTTT
TRBJ1-1	.	.	TRBV2	CASRRDTTSEAFF	TGTGCCAGCCGCCGGGACACGACCTCGGAAGCTTTCTTT
TRBJ2-3	.	.	TRBV27	CASSLFTATDTQYF	TGTGCCAGCAGTTTATTTACAGCCACAGATACGCAGTATTTT
TRBJ1-5	few	.	TRBV7-8	CASSREWGRVVGNQPQHF	TGTGCCAGCAGCCGGGAGTGGGGGCGAGTAGTGGGCAATCAGCCCCAGCATTTT
TRBJ2-1	.	.	TRBV18	CASSMTEPGGNEQFF	TGTGCCAGCTCTATGACCGAACCCGGCGGGAATGAGCAGTTCTTC
TRBJ1-6	.	.	TRBV7-2	CASTPPESNSPLHF	TGTGCCAGCACCCCCCCGGAATCTAATTCACCCCTCCACTTT
TRBJ1-2	.	TRBD1	TRBV27	CASSLWPTGGYGYTF	TGTGCCAGCAGTTTATGGCCCACAGGGGGGTATGGCTACACCTTC